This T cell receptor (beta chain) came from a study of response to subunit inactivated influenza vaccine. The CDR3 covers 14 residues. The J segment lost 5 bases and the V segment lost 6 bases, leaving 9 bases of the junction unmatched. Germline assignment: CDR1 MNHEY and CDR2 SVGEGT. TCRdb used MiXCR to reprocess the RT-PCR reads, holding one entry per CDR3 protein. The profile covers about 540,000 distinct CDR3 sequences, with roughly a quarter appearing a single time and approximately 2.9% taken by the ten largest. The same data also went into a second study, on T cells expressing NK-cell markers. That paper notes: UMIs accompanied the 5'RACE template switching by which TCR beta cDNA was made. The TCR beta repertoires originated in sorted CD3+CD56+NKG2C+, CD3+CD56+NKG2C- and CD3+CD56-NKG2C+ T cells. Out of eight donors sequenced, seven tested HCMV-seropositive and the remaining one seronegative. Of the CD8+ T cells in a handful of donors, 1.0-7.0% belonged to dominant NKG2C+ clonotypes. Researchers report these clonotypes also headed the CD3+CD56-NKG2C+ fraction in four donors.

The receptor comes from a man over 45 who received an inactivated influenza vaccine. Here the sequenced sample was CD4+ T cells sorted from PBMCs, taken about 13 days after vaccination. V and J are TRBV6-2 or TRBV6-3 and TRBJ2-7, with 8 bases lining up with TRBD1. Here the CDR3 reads CASRPGGARDEQYF. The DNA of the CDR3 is TGTGCCAGCAGACCAGGGGGCGCGAGGGACGAGCAGTACTTC.